This T cell receptor beta chain was obtained from a study of blood T cell repertoires in COVID-19. Turning to the study itself: Spain, Italy and the United States supplied samples that represented acute and convalescent COVID-19. T cells, B-cell-depleted T cells, or PBMCs supplied cDNA or gDNA.

The V gene's germline CDR1 is MNHEY and CDR2 SVGAGI. The CDR3 extends over 14 amino acids. J lost 9 bases, V lost 5 bases, and 10 bases had no gene match. TCRdb's copy holds only in-frame clones and misses some; the assay was immunoSEQ multiplex PCR. Among some 21,000 clones listed, 86% were seen once. The sequenced sample was peripheral blood. The receptor was derived from a woman of 80 years or more with active or convalescent COVID-19. The gene calls are TRBV6-5 and TRBJ2-7, with 10 bases fitting TRBD2. The CDR3 nucleotides are TGTGCCAGCAGTAGACTAGCGGGCGAAAGGTCGCAGTACTTC. Amino acid sequence: CASSRLAGERSQYF.